This T cell receptor beta chain was found in a study of T cell repertoires in cytomegalovirus infection. The study's findings and limits: The ex vivo response was dominated by HLA-C-restricted CMV-specific TCR beta clonotypes.

Trimming pared 1 base from V and 8 bases from J, leaving 12 bases between. CDR1 SGHRS and CDR2 YFSETQ come from the germline V gene. This CDR3 spans 14 amino acids. MiXCR, run by TCRdb on the reads, gives a single entry per CDR3 protein. The table shows about 130,000 distinct CDR3 sequences, with 7% to 9.5% occurring only once. This clonotype was detected a few times. Its matching antigen is unknown. The source of this sequence is a human donor in good health (CMV status not recorded). Some clones in this sample may be carry-over from other donors' samples. The J gene is TRBJ1-4, the V gene TRBV5-1; D gene unclear. Input material: PBMCs. CDR3 DNA sequence: TGCGCCAGCAGCTTGCGAGGGTTTGGGGAAAAACTGTTTTTT. Protein product: CASSLRGFGEKLFF.